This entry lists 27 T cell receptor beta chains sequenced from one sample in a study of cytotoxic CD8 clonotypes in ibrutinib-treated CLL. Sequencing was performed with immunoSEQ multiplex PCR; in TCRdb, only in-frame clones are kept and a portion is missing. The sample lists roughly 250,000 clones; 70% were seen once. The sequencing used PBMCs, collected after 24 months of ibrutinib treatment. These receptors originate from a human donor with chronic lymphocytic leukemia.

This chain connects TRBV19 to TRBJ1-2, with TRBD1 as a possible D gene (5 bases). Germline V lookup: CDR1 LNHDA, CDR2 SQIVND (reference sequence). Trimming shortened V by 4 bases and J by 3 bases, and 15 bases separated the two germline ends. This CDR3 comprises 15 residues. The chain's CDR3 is CASSTRDRADYGYTF. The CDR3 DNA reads TGTGCCAGTAGTACCCGGGACCGCGCGGACTATGGCTACACCTTC.

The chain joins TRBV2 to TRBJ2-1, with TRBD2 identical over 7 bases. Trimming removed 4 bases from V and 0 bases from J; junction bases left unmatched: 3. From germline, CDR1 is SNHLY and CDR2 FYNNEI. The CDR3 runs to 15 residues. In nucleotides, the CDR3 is TGTGCCAGCAGTGTGGGCGGGAGCTCCTACAATGAGCAGTTCTTC. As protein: CASSVGGSSYNEQFF.

In DNA form, the CDR3 reads TGTGCCATCAGTGAGTCTTCAGGGACTAATCAGCCCCAGCATTTT. This codes for CAISESSGTNQPQHF. This chain joins TRBV10-3 and TRBJ1-5, with D possibly being TRBD1 (5 bases). The length of the CDR3 is 15 residues. The germline gives CDR1 ENHRY, CDR2 SYGVKD. V gave up 0 bases and J gave up 4 bases, with 10 bases separating them.

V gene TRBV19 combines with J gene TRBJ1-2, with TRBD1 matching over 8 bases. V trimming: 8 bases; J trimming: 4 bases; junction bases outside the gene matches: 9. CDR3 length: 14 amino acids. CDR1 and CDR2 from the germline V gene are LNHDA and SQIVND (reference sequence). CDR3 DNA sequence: TGTGCCAGTCGTACAGGGGGTGACCTCTATGGCTACACCTTC. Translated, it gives CASRTGGDLYGYTF. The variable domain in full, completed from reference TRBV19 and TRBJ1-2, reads DGGITQSPKYLFRKEGQNVTLSCEQNLNHDAMYWYRQDPGQGLRLIYYSQIVNDFQKGDIAEGYSVSREKKESFPLTVTSAQKNPTAFYLCASRTGGDLYGYTFGSGTRLTVV.

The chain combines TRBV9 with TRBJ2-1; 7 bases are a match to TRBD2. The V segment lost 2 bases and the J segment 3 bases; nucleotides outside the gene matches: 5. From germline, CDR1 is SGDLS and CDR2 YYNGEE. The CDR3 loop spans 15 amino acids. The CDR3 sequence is CASSVSGTLYNEQFF. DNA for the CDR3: TGTGCCAGCAGCGTCAGCGGGACCCTCTACAATGAGCAGTTCTTC.

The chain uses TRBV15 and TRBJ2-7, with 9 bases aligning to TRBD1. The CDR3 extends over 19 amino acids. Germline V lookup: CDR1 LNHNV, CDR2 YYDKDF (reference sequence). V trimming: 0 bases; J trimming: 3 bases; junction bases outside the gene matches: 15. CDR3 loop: CATSRDESTGTGTVYEQYF. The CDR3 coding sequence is TGTGCCACCAGCAGAGATGAGTCCACGGGGACAGGGACGGTCTACGAGCAGTACTTC.

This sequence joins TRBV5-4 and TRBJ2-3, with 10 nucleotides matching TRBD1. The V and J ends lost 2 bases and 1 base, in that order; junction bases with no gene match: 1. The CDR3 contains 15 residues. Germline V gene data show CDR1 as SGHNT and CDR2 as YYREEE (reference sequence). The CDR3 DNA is TGTGCCAGCAGCTTCGGGACAGGGGGCACAGATACGCAGTATTTT. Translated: CASSFGTGGTDTQYF.

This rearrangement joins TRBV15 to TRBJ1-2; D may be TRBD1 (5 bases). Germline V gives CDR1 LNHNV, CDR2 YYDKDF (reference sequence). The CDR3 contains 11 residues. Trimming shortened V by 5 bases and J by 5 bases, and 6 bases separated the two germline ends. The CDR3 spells CATSGGYGYTF. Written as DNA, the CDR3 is TGTGCCACCAGCGGGGGATATGGCTACACCTTC.

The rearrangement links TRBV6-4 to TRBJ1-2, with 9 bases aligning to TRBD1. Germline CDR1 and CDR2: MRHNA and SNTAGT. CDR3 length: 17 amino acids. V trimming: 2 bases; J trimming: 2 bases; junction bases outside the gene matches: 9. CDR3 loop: CASSDAQGALSNYGYTF. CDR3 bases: TGTGCCAGCAGTGACGCACAGGGGGCCCTCTCAAACTATGGCTACACCTTC.

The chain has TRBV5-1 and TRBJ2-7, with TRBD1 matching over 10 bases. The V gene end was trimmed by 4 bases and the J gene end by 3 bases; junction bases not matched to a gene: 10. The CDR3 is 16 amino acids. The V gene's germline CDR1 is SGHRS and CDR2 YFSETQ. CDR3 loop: CASSTDPDRGYYEQYF. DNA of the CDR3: TGCGCCAGCAGCACTGATCCGGACAGGGGGTACTACGAGCAGTACTTC.

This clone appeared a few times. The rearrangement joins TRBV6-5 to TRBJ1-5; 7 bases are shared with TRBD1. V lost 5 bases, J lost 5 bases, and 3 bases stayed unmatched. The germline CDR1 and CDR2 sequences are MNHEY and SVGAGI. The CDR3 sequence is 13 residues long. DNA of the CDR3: TGTGCCAGCAGTCAGACAGGGTATCAGCCCCAGCATTTT. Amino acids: CASSQTGYQPQHF.

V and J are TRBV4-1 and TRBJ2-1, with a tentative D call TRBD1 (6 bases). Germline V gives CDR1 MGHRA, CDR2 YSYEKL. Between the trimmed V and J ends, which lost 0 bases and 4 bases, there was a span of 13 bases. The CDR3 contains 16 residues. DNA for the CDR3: TGCGCCAGCAGCCAAGAAGTCGGACAGTGGTACAATGAGCAGTTCTTC. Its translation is CASSQEVGQWYNEQFF.

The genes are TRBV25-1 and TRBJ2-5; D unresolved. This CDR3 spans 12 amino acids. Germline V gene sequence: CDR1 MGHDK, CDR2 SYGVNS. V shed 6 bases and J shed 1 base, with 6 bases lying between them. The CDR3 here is CASRAAQETQYF. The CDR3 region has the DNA TGTGCCAGCAGGGCAGCCCAAGAGACCCAGTACTTC.

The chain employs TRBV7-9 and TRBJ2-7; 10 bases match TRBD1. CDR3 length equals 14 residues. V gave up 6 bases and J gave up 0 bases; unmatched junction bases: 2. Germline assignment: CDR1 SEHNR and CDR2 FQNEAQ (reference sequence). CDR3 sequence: CASRGQGRSYEQYF. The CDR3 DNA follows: TGTGCCAGCAGGGGACAGGGGCGCTCCTACGAGCAGTACTTC.

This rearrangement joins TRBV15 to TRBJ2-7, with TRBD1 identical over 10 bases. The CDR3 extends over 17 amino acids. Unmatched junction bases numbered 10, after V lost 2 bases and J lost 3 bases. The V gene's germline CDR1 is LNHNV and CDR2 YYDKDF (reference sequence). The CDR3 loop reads CATSRKRSGTGDYEQYF. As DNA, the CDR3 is TGTGCCACCAGCAGAAAGCGTTCCGGGACAGGGGACTACGAGCAGTACTTC.

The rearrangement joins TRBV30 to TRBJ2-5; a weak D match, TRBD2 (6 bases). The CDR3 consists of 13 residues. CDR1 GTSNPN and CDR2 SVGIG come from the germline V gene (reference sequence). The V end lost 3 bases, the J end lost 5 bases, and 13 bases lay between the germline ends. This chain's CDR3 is CAWSEQAGETQYF. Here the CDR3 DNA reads TGTGCCTGGAGCGAACAGGCGGGGGAGACCCAGTACTTC.

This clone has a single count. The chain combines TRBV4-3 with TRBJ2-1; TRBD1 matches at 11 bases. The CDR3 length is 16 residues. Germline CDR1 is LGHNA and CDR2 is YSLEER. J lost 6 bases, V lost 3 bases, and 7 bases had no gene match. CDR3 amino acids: CASSQAGTGGLNEQFF. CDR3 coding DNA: TGCGCCAGCAGCCAGGCCGGGACAGGGGGGCTCAATGAGCAGTTCTTC.

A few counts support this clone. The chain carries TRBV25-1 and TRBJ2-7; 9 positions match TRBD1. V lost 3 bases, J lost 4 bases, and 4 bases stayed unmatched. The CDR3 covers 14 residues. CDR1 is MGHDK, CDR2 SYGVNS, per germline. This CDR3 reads CASSEGTGMYEQYF. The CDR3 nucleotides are TGTGCCAGCAGTGAGGGGACAGGGATGTACGAGCAGTACTTC.

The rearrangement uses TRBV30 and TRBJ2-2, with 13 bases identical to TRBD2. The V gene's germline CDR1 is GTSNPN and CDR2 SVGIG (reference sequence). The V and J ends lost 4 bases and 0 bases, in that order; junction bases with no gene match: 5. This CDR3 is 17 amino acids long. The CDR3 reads CAWTGLAGVANTGELFF. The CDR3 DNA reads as TGTGCCTGGACCGGACTAGCGGGAGTAGCGAACACCGGGGAGCTGTTTTTT.

CDR3 nucleotides: TGTGCCAGCAGCTTAGCGCGAGACCCTAGAGGAGAAAAACTGTTTTTT. As protein: CASSLARDPRGEKLFF. This chain uses TRBV7-2 with TRBJ1-4; D is ambiguous. This CDR3 region has 16 residues. Trimming stripped 0 bases from V and 8 bases from J, with 16 bases between. In germline, CDR1 is SGHTA, CDR2 FQGNSA.

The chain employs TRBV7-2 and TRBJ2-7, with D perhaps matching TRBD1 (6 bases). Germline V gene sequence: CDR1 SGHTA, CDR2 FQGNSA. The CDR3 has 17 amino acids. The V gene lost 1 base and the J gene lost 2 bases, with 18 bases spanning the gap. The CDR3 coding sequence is TGTGCCAGCAGCTTAGACCGCCCAGGGGACAAGGCCTACGAGCAGTACTTC. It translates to CASSLDRPGDKAYEQYF.

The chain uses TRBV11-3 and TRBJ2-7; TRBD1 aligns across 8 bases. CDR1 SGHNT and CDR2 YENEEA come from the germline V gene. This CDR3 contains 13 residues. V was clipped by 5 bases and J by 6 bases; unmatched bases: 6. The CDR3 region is CASSRGQDSEQYF. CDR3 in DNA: TGTGCCAGCAGCCGGGGACAGGACTCCGAGCAGTACTTC.

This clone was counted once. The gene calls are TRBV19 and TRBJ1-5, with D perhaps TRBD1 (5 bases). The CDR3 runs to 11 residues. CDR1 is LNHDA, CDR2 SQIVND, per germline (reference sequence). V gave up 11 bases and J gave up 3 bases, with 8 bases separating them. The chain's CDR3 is CAVGVNQPQHF. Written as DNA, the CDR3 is TGTGCCGTAGGGGTCAATCAGCCCCAGCATTTT. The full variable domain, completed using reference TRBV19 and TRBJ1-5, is DGGITQSPKYLFRKEGQNVTLSCEQNLNHDAMYWYRQDPGQGLRLIYYSQIVNDFQKGDIAEGYSVSREKKESFPLTVTSAQKNPTAFYLCAVGVNQPQHFGDGTRLSIL.

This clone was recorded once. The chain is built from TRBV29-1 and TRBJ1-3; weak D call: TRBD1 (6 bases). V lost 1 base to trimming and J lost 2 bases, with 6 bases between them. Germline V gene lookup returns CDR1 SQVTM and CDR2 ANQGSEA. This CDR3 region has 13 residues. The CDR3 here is CSVEAGAGNTIYF. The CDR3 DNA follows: TGCAGCGTTGAAGCAGGGGCTGGAAACACCATATATTTT.

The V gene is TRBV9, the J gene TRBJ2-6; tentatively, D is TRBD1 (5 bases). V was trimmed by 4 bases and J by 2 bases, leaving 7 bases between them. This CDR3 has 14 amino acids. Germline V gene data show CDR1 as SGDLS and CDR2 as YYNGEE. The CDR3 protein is CASSSGTGANVLTF. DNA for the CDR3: TGTGCCAGCAGCTCAGGGACTGGGGCCAACGTCCTGACTTTC.

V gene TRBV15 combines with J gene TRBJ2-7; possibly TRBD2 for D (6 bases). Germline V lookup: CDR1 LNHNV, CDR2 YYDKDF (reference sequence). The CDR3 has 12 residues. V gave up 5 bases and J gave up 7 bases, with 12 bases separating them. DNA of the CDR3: TGTGCCACCAGCCTCCTGGGGGGAGAGCAGTACTTC. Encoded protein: CATSLLGGEQYF.

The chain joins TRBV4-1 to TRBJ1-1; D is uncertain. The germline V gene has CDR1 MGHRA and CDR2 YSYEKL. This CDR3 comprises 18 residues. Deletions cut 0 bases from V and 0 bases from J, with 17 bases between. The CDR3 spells CASSQDTGAPTVNTEAFF. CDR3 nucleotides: TGCGCCAGCAGCCAAGATACGGGCGCCCCCACGGTGAACACTGAAGCTTTCTTT.